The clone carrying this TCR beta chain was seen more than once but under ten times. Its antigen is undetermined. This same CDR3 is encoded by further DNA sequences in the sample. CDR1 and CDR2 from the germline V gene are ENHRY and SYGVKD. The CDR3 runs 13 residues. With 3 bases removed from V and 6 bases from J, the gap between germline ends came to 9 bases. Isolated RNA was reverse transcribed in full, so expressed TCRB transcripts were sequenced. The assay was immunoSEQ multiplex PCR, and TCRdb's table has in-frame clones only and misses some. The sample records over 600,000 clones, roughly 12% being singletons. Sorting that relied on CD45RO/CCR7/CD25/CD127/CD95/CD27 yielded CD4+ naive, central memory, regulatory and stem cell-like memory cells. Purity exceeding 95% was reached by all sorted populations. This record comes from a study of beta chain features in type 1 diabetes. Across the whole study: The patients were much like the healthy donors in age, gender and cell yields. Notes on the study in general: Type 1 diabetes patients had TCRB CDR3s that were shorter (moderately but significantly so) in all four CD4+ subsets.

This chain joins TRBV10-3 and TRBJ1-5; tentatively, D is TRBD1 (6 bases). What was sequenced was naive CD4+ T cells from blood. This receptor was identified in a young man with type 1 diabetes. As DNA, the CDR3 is TGTGCCATCAGTGAACAGGGAGGTCAGCCCCAGCATTTT. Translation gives CAISEQGGQPQHF.